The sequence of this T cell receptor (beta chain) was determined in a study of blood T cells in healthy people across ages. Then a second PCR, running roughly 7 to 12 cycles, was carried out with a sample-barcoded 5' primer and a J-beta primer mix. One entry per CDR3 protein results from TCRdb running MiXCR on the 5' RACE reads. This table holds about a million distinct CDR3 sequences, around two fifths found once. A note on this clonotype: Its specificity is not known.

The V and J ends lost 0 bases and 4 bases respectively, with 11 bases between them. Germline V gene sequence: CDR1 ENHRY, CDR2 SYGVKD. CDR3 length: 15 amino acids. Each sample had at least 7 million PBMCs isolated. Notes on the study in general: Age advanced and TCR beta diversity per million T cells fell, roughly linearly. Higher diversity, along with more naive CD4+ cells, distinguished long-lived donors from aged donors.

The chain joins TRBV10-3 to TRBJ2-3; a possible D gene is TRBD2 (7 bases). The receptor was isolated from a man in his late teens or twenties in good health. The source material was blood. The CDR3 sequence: CAISESGGGPDTQYF. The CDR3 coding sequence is TGTGCCATCAGTGAGTCAGGGGGGGGTCCAGATACGCAGTATTTT.